This record looks at one T cell receptor (beta chain) sequence and its context. Antigen: not known. Healthy bone marrow donors made up the cohort. Primers: 60 Vbeta forward and 13 Jbeta reverse. The protocol was immunoSEQ multiplex PCR, while the TCRdb copy is restricted to in-frame clones and leaves out a portion. The data show about 170,000 clones, with roughly four fifths seen just once and approximately 0.76% held by the top ten. The sample comes from a study of cytomegalovirus exposure and HLA in healthy donors. General observations from the study: The likely explanation for a cluster of highly shared sequence variants was sequencing artifact. The sole available immune exposure information was CMV serostatus.

The CDR3 extends over 13 amino acids. The V gene lost 6 bases and the J gene lost 0 bases, with 9 bases spanning the gap. The V gene's germline CDR1 is SQVTM and CDR2 ANQGSEA. This chain joins TRBV29-1 and TRBJ2-1; TRBD1 is a possible D gene (6 bases). The sample comprised PBMCs. This TCR came from a female donor in good health and CMV-seronegative. This chain's CDR3 is CSVGDNSYNEQFF. DNA of the CDR3: TGCAGCGTCGGGGACAACTCCTACAATGAGCAGTTCTTC.